This T cell receptor beta chain emerged from a study of shared clonotypes between healthy human individuals. Study findings and constraints: Naive subsets tended to show greater estimated richness than memory subsets. Large depth notwithstanding, sorted-subset sequencing proved incomplete by rarefaction.

Nashville, Tennessee was home to all donors, who were Caucasian adults. A remark on this clone: Its antigen is undetermined.

Profiling relied on immunoSEQ multiplex PCR, and the TCRdb table lists in-frame clones only, not all of them. Of millions of clones listed, more than 85% are singletons. Between the trimmed V and J ends, which lost 6 bases and 5 bases, there was a span of 15 bases. Per germline, CDR1 MNHEY and CDR2 SMNVEV (reference sequence). There are 14 residues in the CDR3. Sequences were obtained from naive CD4+ T cells from PBMCs. Stated subset: CD45RA+ positively selected. This receptor was taken from a man aged 18 to 29 in good health. Some clones in this sample may be carry-over from other donors' samples. This chain joins TRBV27 and TRBJ2-3; D ambiguous. The CDR3 sequence: CASRRVVGGDTQYF. Written as DNA, the CDR3 is TGTGCCAGCAGAAGGGTGGTGGGTGGAGATACGCAGTATTTT.